The entry below describes one T cell receptor (beta chain). As yet, its antigen is unknown. The data originate from a study of response to subunit inactivated influenza vaccine. Study-level findings and limits: Authors suggested that a seasonal influenza vaccination recruits few new T cells each time.

TCRdb re-called the RT-PCR reads with MiXCR, one entry per CDR3 protein. The sample consists of more than 150,000 distinct CDR3 sequences, approximately 9.2% of them appearing once. Material: non-naive T cells sorted from PBMCs, obtained on the day of vaccination. The receptor was isolated from a man between 45 and 60 years old who received an inactivated influenza vaccine.

For the CDR3, the DNA is TGTGCCAGCAGTTACCGGACAGGTTCGAATCAGCCCCAGCATTTT. Its protein is CASSYRTGSNQPQHF. The rearrangement uses TRBV6-5 and TRBJ1-5, with 7 bases matching TRBD1. The CDR3 runs 15 residues. The germline V gene has CDR1 MNHEY and CDR2 SVGAGI. Trimming cost V 2 bases and J 4 bases; bases outside gene matches: 5.